Each of the 30 T cell receptor beta chains below was sequenced from the same sample in a study of cytotoxic CD8 clonotypes in ibrutinib-treated CLL. TCRdb's copy holds only in-frame clones and misses some; the assay was immunoSEQ multiplex PCR. The sample comprises approximately 100,000 clones, 77% of which are singletons, and 20% to 25% rests with the top ten. The specimen was PBMCs, collected after 24 months of ibrutinib treatment. These receptors were taken from a human donor with chronic lymphocytic leukemia.

The chain is built from TRBV5-1 and TRBJ1-2; 9 bases align to TRBD1. Germline CDR1 is SGHRS and CDR2 is YFSETQ. Unmatched junction bases numbered 7, after V lost 1 base and J lost 6 bases. The CDR3 covers 15 residues. The CDR3 coding sequence is TGCGCCAGCAGCTTGACAGGGGGCGGTCAAGATGGCTACACCTTC. It yields the protein CASSLTGGGQDGYTF.

The rearrangement uses TRBV5-1 and TRBJ2-1, with D uncertain. Germline V gene sequence: CDR1 SGHRS, CDR2 YFSETQ. The V gene lost 7 bases and the J gene lost 0 bases, with 11 bases spanning the gap. The CDR3 totals 14 residues. Here the CDR3 DNA reads TGCGCCAGCGCGAGTTCCAGCTCCTACAATGAGCAGTTCTTC. This sequence encodes CASASSSSYNEQFF.

V and J are TRBV7-9 and TRBJ2-1; maybe TRBD2 (6 bases). CDR3 length: 16 amino acids. Between the trimmed V and J ends, which lost 1 base and 4 bases, there was a span of 14 bases. Germline lookup yields CDR1 SEHNR and CDR2 FQNEAQ (reference sequence). CDR3 coding DNA: TGTGCCAGCAGCTTAGGGAGCGGGTCTTATTACAATGAGCAGTTCTTC. Translating it yields CASSLGSGSYYNEQFF.

V and J are TRBV5-6 and TRBJ2-3; no definite D call. Germline lookup yields CDR1 SGHDT and CDR2 YYEEEE. The CDR3 is 11 residues long. V dropped 4 bases and J dropped 5 bases, with 5 bases sitting between them. The CDR3 spells CASSLGDTQYF. The CDR3 DNA reads TGTGCCAGCAGCCTAGGAGATACGCAGTATTTT. The variable domain in full, completed from reference TRBV5-6 and TRBJ2-3, reads DAGVTQSPTHLIKTRGQQVTLRCSPKSGHDTVSWYQQALGQGPQFIFQYYEEEERQRGNFPDRFSGHQFPNYSSELNVNALLLGDSALYLCASSLGDTQYFGPGTRLTVL.

The J gene is TRBJ1-6, the V gene TRBV25-1; no definite D call. The germline V gene has CDR1 MGHDK and CDR2 SYGVNS. Trimming pared 2 bases from V and 0 bases from J, leaving 14 bases between. There are 18 residues in the CDR3. The CDR3 DNA reads as TGTGCCAGCAGTGAAGGGCGGACCTTCAGCTCCTATAATTCACCCCTCCACTTT. It is translated as CASSEGRTFSSYNSPLHF.

In its sample, this clone was seen a few times. The chain uses TRBV20-1 and TRBJ1-3; no clear D. V lost 6 bases, J lost 8 bases, and 11 bases lay in between. Per germline, CDR1 DFQATT and CDR2 SNEGSKA (reference sequence). The CDR3 runs to 11 residues. The CDR3 sequence is CSAETGDTIYF. The CDR3 nucleotides are TGCAGTGCCGAAACTGGGGACACCATATATTTT.

The chain has TRBV2 and TRBJ1-1; 8 bases match TRBD1. In germline, CDR1 is SNHLY, CDR2 FYNNEI. Trimming removed 5 bases from V and 0 bases from J; junction bases left unmatched: 2. The CDR3 has 14 residues. The CDR3 loop reads CASSRQGLNTEAFF. In nucleotides, the CDR3 is TGTGCCAGCAGTCGACAGGGGTTGAACACTGAAGCTTTCTTT.

The CDR3: CAIRTSGSGGLTYEQYF. In DNA form, the CDR3 reads TGTGCCATCAGGACCTCAGGTAGCGGGGGGTTGACCTACGAGCAGTACTTC. The V call is TRBV10-3, the J call TRBJ2-7, with 10 bases that match TRBD2. The CDR3 contains 17 residues. In germline, CDR1 is ENHRY, CDR2 SYGVKD. J lost 2 bases, V lost 6 bases, and 13 bases had no gene match.

The rearrangement links TRBV18 to TRBJ2-5, with 8 bases fitting TRBD1. The CDR3 has 15 residues. Germline CDR1 and CDR2: KGHSH and LQKENI. The junction had 7 bases not matched to a gene; V was cut back by 2 bases and J by 5 bases. The CDR3 loop reads CASSPVSGGGETQYF. Here the CDR3 DNA reads TGTGCCAGCTCACCAGTTTCAGGGGGCGGTGAGACCCAGTACTTC.

The rearrangement links TRBV15 to TRBJ1-5, with a weak D call TRBD1 (6 bases). This CDR3 contains 14 residues. The germline CDR1 and CDR2 sequences are LNHNV and YYDKDF (reference sequence). V dropped 6 bases and J dropped 3 bases, with 12 bases sitting between them. The CDR3: CATRLTGLNQPQHF. As DNA, the CDR3 is TGTGCCACCAGATTAACAGGGCTCAATCAGCCCCAGCATTTT.

The chain has TRBV9 and TRBJ2-7; D remains unclear. CDR3 size: 13 residues. V dropped 4 bases and J dropped 2 bases, with 10 bases sitting between them. Germline assignment: CDR1 SGDLS and CDR2 YYNGEE. The CDR3 region has the DNA TGTGCCAGCAGCCAAGTGGCCCCCTACGAGCAGTACTTC. This encodes CASSQVAPYEQYF.

The chain combines TRBV30 with TRBJ1-2, with 7 bases aligning to TRBD1. The CDR3 extends over 13 amino acids. Germline trimming cut 2 bases from V and 5 bases from J; bases unmatched to any gene: 5. Germline V gene sequence: CDR1 GTSNPN, CDR2 SVGIG (reference sequence). CDR3 sequence (DNA): TGTGCCTGGAGTCCACGGACAGGATATGGCTACACCTTC. This gives the protein CAWSPRTGYGYTF. Using reference TRBV30 and TRBJ1-2 for the parts outside the CDR3, the full variable domain is SQTIHQWPATLVQPVGSPLSLECTVEGTSNPNLYWYRQAAGRGLQLLFYSVGIGQISSEVPQNLSASRPQDRQFILSSKKLLLSDSGFYLCAWSPRTGYGYTFGSGTRLTVV.

The chain is built from TRBV6-1 and TRBJ1-1; D perhaps matches TRBD1 (6 bases). V was cut by 7 bases and J by 2 bases, with 11 bases left in between. The germline CDR1 and CDR2 sequences are MNHNS and SASEGT. This CDR3 comprises 13 residues. CDR3 amino acids: CASKGTINTEAFF. The CDR3 nucleotides are TGTGCCAGCAAGGGGACAATAAACACTGAAGCTTTCTTT.

The genes are TRBV4-3 and TRBJ2-3; 7 bases map to TRBD2. Germline V gene data show CDR1 as LGHNA and CDR2 as YSLEER. V was pared by 3 bases and J by 2 bases, with 5 bases of the junction left unmatched. The CDR3 length is 15 residues. CDR3 in amino acids: CASSQASGPTDTQYF. CDR3 nucleotides: TGCGCCAGCAGCCAGGCTAGCGGACCCACAGATACGCAGTATTTT.

The chain links TRBV11-3 to TRBJ2-1, with a tentative D call TRBD2 (5 bases). Trimming stripped 0 bases from V and 0 bases from J, with 6 bases between. CDR3 length equals 15 residues. Germline CDR1 and CDR2: SGHNT and YENEEA. The chain's CDR3 is CASSLDGNSYNEQFF. The CDR3 nucleotides are TGTGCCAGCAGCTTAGACGGGAACTCCTACAATGAGCAGTTCTTC.

The chain carries TRBV27 and TRBJ2-5; 9 bases are shared with TRBD1. The CDR3 covers 16 residues. J gave up 1 base and V 5 bases, and 8 bases lay outside the gene matches. Germline V CDR1 and CDR2: MNHEY, SMNVEV (reference sequence). The CDR3 region is CASSIQGAGSQETQYF. CDR3 DNA: TGTGCCAGCAGTATACAGGGGGCCGGCAGCCAAGAGACCCAGTACTTC.

This clone appeared once. J is TRBJ1-5 and V is TRBV23-1, with TRBD1 matching 9 bases. TRBV23-1 is known as an ORF, though its function is uncertain. V lost 2 bases and J lost 4; bases outside the gene matches: 9. This CDR3 is 17 amino acids long. The chain's CDR3 is CASSQLPRTGENQPQHF. In nucleotides, the CDR3 is TGCGCCAGCAGTCAACTCCCTCGGACAGGGGAAAATCAGCCCCAGCATTTT.

In this sample, this clone turned up once. The chain combines TRBV7-8 with TRBJ2-3; the D is unclear. CDR3 length equals 15 residues. V was cut by 3 bases and J by 2 bases, with 12 bases left in between. Per the germline V gene, CDR1 is SGHVS and CDR2 is FQNEAQ. The CDR3 sequence is CASSFGQAYTDTQYF. CDR3 nucleotides: TGTGCCAGCAGCTTTGGGCAGGCGTACACAGATACGCAGTATTTT. The whole variable domain, remainder taken from reference TRBV7-8 and TRBJ2-3, is GAGVSQSPRYKVAKRGQDVALRCDPISGHVSLFWYQQALGQGPEFLTYFQNEAQLDKSGLPSDRFFAERPEGSVSTLKIQRTQQEDSAVYLCASSFGQAYTDTQYFGPGTRLTVL.

This clone was counted once. This chain uses TRBV5-1 with TRBJ2-7; TRBD2 aligns across 10 bases. This CDR3 is 16 amino acids long. With 2 bases clipped from V and 0 bases from J, the junction kept 5 bases outside the gene matches. Germline loops: CDR1 SGHRS, CDR2 YFSETQ. CDR3 coding DNA: TGCGCCAGCAGCTTTGTTAGCGGGGGGAGCTCCTACGAGCAGTACTTC. It encodes CASSFVSGGSSYEQYF. Filled out from reference TRBV5-1 and TRBJ2-7, the complete variable domain reads KAGVTQTPRYLIKTRGQQVTLSCSPISGHRSVSWYQQTPGQGLQFLFEYFSETQRNKGNFPGRFSGRQFSNSRSEMNVSTLELGDSALYLCASSFVSGGSSYEQYFGPGTRLTVT.

This clone has a handful of counts. V is TRBV30 and J is TRBJ2-7; a possible D gene is TRBD1 (6 bases). The V end was cut by 5 bases, the J end by 2 bases, with 16 bases between. Per the germline V gene, CDR1 is GTSNPN and CDR2 is SVGIG (reference sequence). This CDR3 spans 14 amino acids. The CDR3 spells CAWGPRDTTYEQYF. In DNA, the CDR3 is TGTGCCTGGGGTCCCCGGGACACAACCTACGAGCAGTACTTC.

V gene TRBV29-1 combines with J gene TRBJ1-1; the D gene is possibly TRBD1 (5 bases). The CDR3 extends over 12 amino acids. Trimming shortened V by 2 bases and J by 9 bases, and 13 bases separated the two germline ends. Looked up from germline, CDR1 is SQVTM and CDR2 is ANQGSEA. In nucleotides, the CDR3 is TGCAGCGTTGAACAGGGTCGGGGACAAGCTTTCTTT. Translated, it gives CSVEQGRGQAFF.

J is TRBJ2-5 and V is TRBV7-2; D remains ambiguous. Trimming pared 4 bases from V and 5 bases from J, leaving 8 bases between. CDR1 and CDR2 (germline): SGHTA, FQGNSA. This CDR3 is 12 amino acids long. The CDR3 sequence: CASSWKGETQYF. DNA for the CDR3: TGTGCCAGCAGCTGGAAAGGGGAGACCCAGTACTTC.

The J gene is TRBJ2-3, the V gene TRBV6-4; D is perhaps TRBD2 (6 bases). V was trimmed by 4 bases and J by 1 base, leaving 12 bases between them. The CDR3 totals 15 residues. Germline assignment: CDR1 MRHNA and CDR2 SNTAGT. In DNA, the CDR3 is TGTGCCAGCAGTGGAGAAGCTAGCGGCACAGATACGCAGTATTTT. Translating it yields CASSGEASGTDTQYF.

This rearrangement joins TRBV5-1 to TRBJ1-4; no clear D. The germline V and J ends were trimmed by 4 bases and 5 bases, with 9 bases remaining between them. The CDR3 has 13 amino acids. Germline V gene sequence: CDR1 SGHRS, CDR2 YFSETQ. Here the CDR3 DNA reads TGCGCCAGCAGCGGGCAGGTCAATGAAAAACTGTTTTTT. Its translation is CASSGQVNEKLFF. Looking up the rest from reference TRBV5-1 and TRBJ1-4 gives the full variable domain: KAGVTQTPRYLIKTRGQQVTLSCSPISGHRSVSWYQQTPGQGLQFLFEYFSETQRNKGNFPGRFSGRQFSNSRSEMNVSTLELGDSALYLCASSGQVNEKLFFGSGTQLSVL.

The genes are TRBV7-2 and TRBJ1-6, with D unresolved. Germline CDR1 reads SGHTA; CDR2 reads FQGNSA. V was clipped by 3 bases and J by 5 bases, with 11 bases between them. CDR3 length: 15 residues. As DNA, the CDR3 is TGTGCCAGCAGCTTCAGTTCGTTCGATAATTCACCCCTCCACTTT. This codes for CASSFSSFDNSPLHF.

The CDR3 region is CASSLLAALTDTQYF. The CDR3 coding sequence is TGTGCCAGCAGTCTACTAGCGGCGCTTACAGATACGCAGTATTTT. The chain recombines TRBV27 with TRBJ2-3; TRBD2 agrees at 8 bases. J lost 3 bases, V lost 5 bases, and 7 bases had no gene match. CDR1 is MNHEY and CDR2 is SMNVEV in the germline V gene (reference sequence). This CDR3 spans 15 amino acids.

The rearrangement links TRBV5-1 to TRBJ2-7; 12 bases align to TRBD1. After removal of 3 bases from V and 2 bases from J, the junction contained 6 bases not matched to a gene. The germline CDR1 and CDR2 sequences are SGHRS and YFSETQ. This CDR3 contains 16 residues. The CDR3 reads CASSYSGDRGPYEQYF. For the CDR3, the DNA is TGCGCCAGCAGCTACTCCGGGGACAGGGGGCCCTACGAGCAGTACTTC.

The J gene is TRBJ1-3, the V gene TRBV2, with D maybe TRBD1 (5 bases). Germline CDR1 SNHLY, CDR2 FYNNEI. The V end lost 1 base, the J end lost 0 bases, and 7 bases lay between the germline ends. This CDR3 comprises 15 residues. CDR3 amino acids: CASSEGQLSGNTIYF. CDR3 nucleotides: TGTGCCAGCAGTGAAGGACAGCTCTCTGGAAACACCATATATTTT.

V gene TRBV5-1 combines with J gene TRBJ1-5; weak D call: TRBD1 (6 bases). The CDR3 has 15 amino acids. CDR1 is SGHRS and CDR2 is YFSETQ in the germline V gene. With 2 bases removed from V and 0 bases from J, the gap between germline ends came to 9 bases. CDR3 sequence: CASSLQGYSNQPQHF. Written as DNA, the CDR3 is TGCGCCAGCAGCTTACAGGGCTATAGCAATCAGCCCCAGCATTTT.

This clone has a count of ten or more. The gene calls are TRBV27 and TRBJ1-1, with D perhaps TRBD1 (6 bases). Per the germline V gene, CDR1 is MNHEY and CDR2 is SMNVEV (reference sequence). The CDR3 covers 16 residues. Trimming took 0 bases from V and 1 from J, leaving 12 bases between them. The chain's CDR3 is CASSLSRGATNTEAFF. The CDR3 nucleotides are TGTGCCAGCAGTTTATCGAGGGGGGCTACGAACACTGAAGCTTTCTTT.